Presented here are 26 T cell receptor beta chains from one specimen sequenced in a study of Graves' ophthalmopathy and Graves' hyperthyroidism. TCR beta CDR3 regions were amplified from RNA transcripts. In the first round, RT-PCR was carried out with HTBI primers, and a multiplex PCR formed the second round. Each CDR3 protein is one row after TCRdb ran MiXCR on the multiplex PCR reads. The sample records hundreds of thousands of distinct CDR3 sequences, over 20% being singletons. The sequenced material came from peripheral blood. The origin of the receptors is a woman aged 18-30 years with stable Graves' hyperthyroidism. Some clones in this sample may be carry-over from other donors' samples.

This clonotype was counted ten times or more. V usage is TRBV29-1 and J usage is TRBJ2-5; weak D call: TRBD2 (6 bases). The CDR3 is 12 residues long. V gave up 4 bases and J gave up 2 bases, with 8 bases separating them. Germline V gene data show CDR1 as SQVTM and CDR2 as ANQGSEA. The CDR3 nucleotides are TGCAGCGTTGCCGGGAGACAAGAGACCCAGTACTTC. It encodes CSVAGRQETQYF.

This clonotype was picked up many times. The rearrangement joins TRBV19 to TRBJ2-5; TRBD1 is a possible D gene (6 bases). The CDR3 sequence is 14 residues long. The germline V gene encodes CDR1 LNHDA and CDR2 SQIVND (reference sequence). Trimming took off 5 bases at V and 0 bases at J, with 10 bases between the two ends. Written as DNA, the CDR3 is TGTGCCAGTAGTTGGGACAAGTACCAAGAGACCCAGTACTTC. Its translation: CASSWDKYQETQYF.

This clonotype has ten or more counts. The CDR3 sequence: CASSLRGDRGYTGELFF. CDR3 nucleotide sequence: TGTGCCAGCAGCTTACGGGGGGACAGGGGGTACACCGGGGAGCTGTTTTTT. V is TRBV7-8 and J is TRBJ2-2; 11 positions match TRBD1. Germline CDR1 is SGHVS and CDR2 is FQNEAQ. This CDR3 region has 17 residues. V was pared by 2 bases and J by 3 bases, with 5 bases of the junction left unmatched.

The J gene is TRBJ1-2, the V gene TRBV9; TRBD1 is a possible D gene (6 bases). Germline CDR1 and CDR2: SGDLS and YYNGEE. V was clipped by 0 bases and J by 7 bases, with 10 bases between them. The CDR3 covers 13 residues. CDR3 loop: CASSVGTGPGYTF. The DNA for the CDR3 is TGTGCCAGCAGCGTAGGAACAGGGCCTGGCTACACCTTC.

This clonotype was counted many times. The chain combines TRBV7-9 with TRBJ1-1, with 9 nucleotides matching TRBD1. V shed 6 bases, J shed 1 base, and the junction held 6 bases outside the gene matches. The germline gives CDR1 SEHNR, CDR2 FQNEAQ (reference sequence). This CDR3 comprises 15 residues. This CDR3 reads CASRTPGQGNTEAFF. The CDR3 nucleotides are TGTGCCAGCAGAACCCCGGGACAGGGGAACACTGAAGCTTTCTTT. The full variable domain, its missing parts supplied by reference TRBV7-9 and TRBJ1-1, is DTGVSQNPRHKITKRGQNVTFRCDPISEHNRLYWYRQTLGQGPEFLTYFQNEAQLEKSRLLSDRFSAERPKGSFSTLEIQRTEQGDSAMYLCASRTPGQGNTEAFFGQGTRLTVV.

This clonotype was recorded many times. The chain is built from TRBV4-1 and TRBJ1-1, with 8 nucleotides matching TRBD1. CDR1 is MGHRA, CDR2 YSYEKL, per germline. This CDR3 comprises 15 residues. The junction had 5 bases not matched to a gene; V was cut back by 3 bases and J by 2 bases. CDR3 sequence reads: CASSHPTGVNTEAFF. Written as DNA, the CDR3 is TGCGCCAGCAGCCACCCGACAGGGGTTAACACTGAAGCTTTCTTT.

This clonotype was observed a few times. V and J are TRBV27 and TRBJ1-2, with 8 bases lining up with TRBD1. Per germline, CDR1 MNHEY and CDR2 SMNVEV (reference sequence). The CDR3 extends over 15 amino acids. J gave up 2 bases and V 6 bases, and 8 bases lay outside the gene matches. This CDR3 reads CASRPIDRGNYGYTF. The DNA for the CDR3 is TGTGCCAGCAGGCCGATCGACAGGGGAAACTATGGCTACACCTTC.

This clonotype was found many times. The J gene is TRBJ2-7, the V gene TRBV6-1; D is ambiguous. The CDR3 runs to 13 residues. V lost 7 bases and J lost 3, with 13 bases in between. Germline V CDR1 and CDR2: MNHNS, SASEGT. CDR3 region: CASKGSGNYEQYF. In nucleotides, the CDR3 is TGTGCCAGCAAGGGCAGTGGTAACTACGAGCAGTACTTC.

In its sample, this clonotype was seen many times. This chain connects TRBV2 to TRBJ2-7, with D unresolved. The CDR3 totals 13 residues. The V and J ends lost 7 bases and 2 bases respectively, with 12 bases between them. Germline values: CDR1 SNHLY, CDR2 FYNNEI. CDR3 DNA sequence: TGTGCCAGCACGGTCTCGATTGCCTACGAGCAGTACTTC. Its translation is CASTVSIAYEQYF.

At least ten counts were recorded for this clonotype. The CDR3 reads CASSIVSADEQYF. For the CDR3, the DNA is TGCGCCAGCAGCATAGTCAGTGCGGACGAGCAGTACTTC. This chain connects TRBV5-1 to TRBJ2-7, with D uncertain. With 4 bases removed from V and 5 bases from J, the gap between germline ends came to 13 bases. This CDR3 has 13 residues. Germline V gives CDR1 SGHRS, CDR2 YFSETQ.

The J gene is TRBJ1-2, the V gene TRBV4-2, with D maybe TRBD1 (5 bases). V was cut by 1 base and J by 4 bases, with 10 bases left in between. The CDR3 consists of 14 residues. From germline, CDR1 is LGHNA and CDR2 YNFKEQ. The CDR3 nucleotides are TGTGCCAGCAGCCAAGTCGACAGCTCCTATGGCTACACCTTC. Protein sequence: CASSQVDSSYGYTF.

For the CDR3, the DNA is TGTGCCATCAGCGCACAGGGGGCAGGGAATGAGCAGTACTTC. Protein: CAISAQGAGNEQYF. This chain connects TRBV10-3 to TRBJ2-4; TRBD1 agrees at 9 bases. J lost 13 bases, V lost 6 bases, and 13 bases had no gene match. CDR3 length: 14 residues. Germline CDR1 is ENHRY and CDR2 is SYGVKD.

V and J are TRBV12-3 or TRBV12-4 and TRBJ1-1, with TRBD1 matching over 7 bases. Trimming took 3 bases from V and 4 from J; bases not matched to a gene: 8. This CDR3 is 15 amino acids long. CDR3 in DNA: TGTGCCAGCAGTTTGATACAGGGGCACGGCACTGAAGCTTTCTTT. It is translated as CASSLIQGHGTEAFF.

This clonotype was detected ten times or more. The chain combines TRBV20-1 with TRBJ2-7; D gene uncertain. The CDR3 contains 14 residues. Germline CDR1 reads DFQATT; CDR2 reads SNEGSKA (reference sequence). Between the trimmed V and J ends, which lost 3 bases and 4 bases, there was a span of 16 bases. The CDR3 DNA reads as TGCAGTGCTAGTACACGTAAAAACGGATACGAGCAGTACTTC. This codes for CSASTRKNGYEQYF.

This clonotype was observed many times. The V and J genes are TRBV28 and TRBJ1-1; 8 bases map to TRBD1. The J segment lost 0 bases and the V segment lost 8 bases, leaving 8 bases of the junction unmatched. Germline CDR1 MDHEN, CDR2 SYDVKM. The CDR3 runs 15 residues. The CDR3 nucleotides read TGTGCCAGCCCGAAGACAGGGGTCATGAACACTGAAGCTTTCTTT. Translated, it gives CASPKTGVMNTEAFF.

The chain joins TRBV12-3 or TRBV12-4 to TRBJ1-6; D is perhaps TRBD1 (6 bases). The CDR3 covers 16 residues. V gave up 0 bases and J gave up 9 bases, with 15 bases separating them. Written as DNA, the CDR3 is TGTGCCAGCAGTTTAGCGCACAGGGAAGGGTCTTCACCCCTCCACTTT. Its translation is CASSLAHREGSSPLHF.

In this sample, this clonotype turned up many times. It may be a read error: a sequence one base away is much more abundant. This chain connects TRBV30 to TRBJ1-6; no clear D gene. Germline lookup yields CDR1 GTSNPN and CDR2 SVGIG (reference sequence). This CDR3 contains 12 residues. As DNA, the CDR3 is TGTGCCTGGAGTGTACGTGGTTCACCCCCCCACTTT. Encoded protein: CAWSVRGSPPHF. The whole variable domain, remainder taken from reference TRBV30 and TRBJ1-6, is SQTIHQWPATLVQPVGSPLSLECTVEGTSNPNLYWYRQAAGRGLQLLFYSVGIGQISSEVPQNLSASRPQDRQFILSSKKLLLSDSGFYLCAWSVRGSPPHFGNGTRLTVT.

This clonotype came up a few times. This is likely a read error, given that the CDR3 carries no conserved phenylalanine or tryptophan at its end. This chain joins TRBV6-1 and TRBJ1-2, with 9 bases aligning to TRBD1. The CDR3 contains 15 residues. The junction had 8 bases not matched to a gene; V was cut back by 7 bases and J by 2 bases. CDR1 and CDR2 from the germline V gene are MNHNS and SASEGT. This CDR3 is CASKRGTGTNYGYTV. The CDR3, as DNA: TGTGCCAGCAAGAGGGGGACAGGGACCAACTATGGCTACACCGTC.

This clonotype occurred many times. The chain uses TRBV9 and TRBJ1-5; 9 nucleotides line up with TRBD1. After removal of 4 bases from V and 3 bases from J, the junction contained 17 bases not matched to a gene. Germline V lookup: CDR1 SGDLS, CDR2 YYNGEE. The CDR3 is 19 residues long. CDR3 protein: CASSLRETRDRANNQPQHF. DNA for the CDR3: TGTGCCAGCAGCCTAAGAGAGACCCGGGACAGGGCTAACAATCAGCCCCAGCATTTT.

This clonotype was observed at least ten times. The CDR3 spells CASSHRQENQPQHF. CDR3 DNA: TGTGCCAGCAGTCATAGACAGGAAAATCAGCCCCAGCATTTT. This chain uses TRBV6-1 with TRBJ1-5; the D gene is possibly TRBD1 (6 bases). The germline gives CDR1 MNHNS, CDR2 SASEGT. The CDR3 loop spans 14 amino acids. The V end lost 5 bases, the J end lost 4 bases, and 12 bases lay between the germline ends.

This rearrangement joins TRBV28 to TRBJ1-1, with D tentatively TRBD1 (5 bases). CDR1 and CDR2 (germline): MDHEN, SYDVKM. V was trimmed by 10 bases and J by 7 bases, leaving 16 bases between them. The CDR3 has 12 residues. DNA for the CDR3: TGTGCCACGGGGGGAACACCAGGTGAAGCTTTCTTT. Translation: CATGGTPGEAFF.

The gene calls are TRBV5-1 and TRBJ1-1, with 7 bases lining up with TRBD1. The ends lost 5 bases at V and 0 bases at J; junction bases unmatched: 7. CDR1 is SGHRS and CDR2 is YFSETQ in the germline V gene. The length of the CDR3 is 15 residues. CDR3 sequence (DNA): TGCGCCAGCAGTGTTACAGGGGAAGTGAACACTGAAGCTTTCTTT. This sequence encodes CASSVTGEVNTEAFF. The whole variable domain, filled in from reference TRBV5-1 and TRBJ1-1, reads KAGVTQTPRYLIKTRGQQVTLSCSPISGHRSVSWYQQTPGQGLQFLFEYFSETQRNKGNFPGRFSGRQFSNSRSEMNVSTLELGDSALYLCASSVTGEVNTEAFFGQGTRLTVV.

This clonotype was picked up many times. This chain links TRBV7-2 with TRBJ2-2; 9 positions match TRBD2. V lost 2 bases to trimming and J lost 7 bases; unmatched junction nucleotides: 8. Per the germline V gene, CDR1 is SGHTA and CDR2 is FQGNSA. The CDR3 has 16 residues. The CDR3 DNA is TGTGCCAGCAGCTTAATCGCTAGCGGGGATCACGGGGAGCTGTTTTTT. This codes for CASSLIASGDHGELFF.

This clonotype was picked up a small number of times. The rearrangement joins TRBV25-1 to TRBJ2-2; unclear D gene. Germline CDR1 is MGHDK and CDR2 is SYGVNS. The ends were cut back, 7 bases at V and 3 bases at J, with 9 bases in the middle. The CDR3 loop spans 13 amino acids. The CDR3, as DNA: TGTGCCAGCAAAGACACGTACACCGGGGAGCTGTTTTTT. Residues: CASKDTYTGELFF. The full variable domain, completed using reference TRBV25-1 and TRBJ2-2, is EADIYQTPRYLVIGTGKKITLECSQTMGHDKMYWYQQDPGMELHLIHYSYGVNSTEKGDLSSESTVSRIRTEHFPLTLESARPSHTSQYLCASKDTYTGELFFGEGSRLTVL.

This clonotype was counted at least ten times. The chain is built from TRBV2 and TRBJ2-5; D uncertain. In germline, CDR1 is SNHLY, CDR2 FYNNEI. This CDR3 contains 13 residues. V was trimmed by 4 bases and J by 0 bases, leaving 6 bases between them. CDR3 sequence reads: CASSVSNQETQYF. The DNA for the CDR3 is TGTGCCAGCAGTGTGTCAAACCAAGAGACCCAGTACTTC.

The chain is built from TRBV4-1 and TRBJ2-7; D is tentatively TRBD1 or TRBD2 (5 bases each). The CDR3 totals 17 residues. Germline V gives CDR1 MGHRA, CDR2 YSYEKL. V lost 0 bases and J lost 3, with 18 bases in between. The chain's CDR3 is CASSQEGRGAPVYEQYF. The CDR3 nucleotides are TGCGCCAGCAGCCAAGAGGGTCGAGGGGCGCCGGTCTACGAGCAGTACTTC.